The source of this T cell receptor (beta chain) is a study of T cell responses to AZD1222 COVID-19 vaccine. General study results and limits: The study sampled repertoires only after the peak T cell response. Reportedly, close to half of spike-specific TCRs are directed against unmutated variant regions. The sample set comprised mostly white British donors with more females, and clonal diversity was possibly underestimated. Among vaccine-associated CD4 TCRs, coverage spanned spike, with dominance at 160-218 and 743-854.

This clone occurred once. Its matching antigen is unknown. Assay: immunoSEQ multiplex PCR; the TCRdb copy retains only in-frame clones and omits some. The sample gives around 130,000 clones, 80% to 90% of which show up once; almost 9.5% is in the top ten. The sample was peripheral blood, taken on day 0 of AZD1222 vaccination. The receptor was isolated from an adult in good health.

The CDR3: CASSLGTGFYEQYF. The CDR3 DNA sequence: TGTGCCAGCAGCTTGGGGACAGGATTCTACGAGCAGTACTTC. V gene TRBV5-8 combines with J gene TRBJ2-7; 7 positions match TRBD1. J lost 3 bases, V lost 0 bases, and 3 bases had no gene match. CDR3 length equals 14 residues. The germline gives CDR1 SGHTS, CDR2 YDEGEE.